Each of the 26 T cell receptor beta chains below was sequenced from the same sample in a study of blood T cell repertoires in COVID-19. Measured with immunoSEQ multiplex PCR; TCRdb has only the in-frame clones, and not every one. The sample contains around 330,000 clones, 88% of which appear only once. Sequencing was done on a sample of peripheral blood. The source of these receptors is a woman aged 45-65 years with active or convalescent COVID-19.

This chain links TRBV5-1 with TRBJ2-1; 7 bases are a match to TRBD1. The junction had 5 bases not matched to a gene; V was cut back by 4 bases and J by 4 bases. The CDR3 has 14 amino acids. From germline, CDR1 is SGHRS and CDR2 YFSETQ. The CDR3 DNA sequence: TGCGCCAGCAGCCTCGGGACAGAGTACAATGAGCAGTTCTTC. Its translation: CASSLGTEYNEQFF. Variable domain in full (rest from reference TRBV5-1 and TRBJ2-1): KAGVTQTPRYLIKTRGQQVTLSCSPISGHRSVSWYQQTPGQGLQFLFEYFSETQRNKGNFPGRFSGRQFSNSRSEMNVSTLELGDSALYLCASSLGTEYNEQFFGPGTRLTVL.

The gene calls are TRBV5-4 and TRBJ2-7; D might be TRBD2 (7 bases). Germline lookup yields CDR1 SGHNT and CDR2 YYREEE (reference sequence). This CDR3 comprises 15 residues. V shed 5 bases and J shed 2 bases, with 17 bases lying between them. In DNA form, the CDR3 reads TGTGCCAGCAGTCAAGGACGGGGGGCCACCTACGAGCAGTACTTC. Its protein product is CASSQGRGATYEQYF.

The V call is TRBV4-2, the J call TRBJ1-1; a possible D gene is TRBD1 (6 bases). Deletions cut 0 bases from V and 3 bases from J, with 20 bases between. The CDR3 has 18 residues. From germline, CDR1 is LGHNA and CDR2 YNFKEQ. Written as DNA, the CDR3 is TGTGCCAGCAGCCAAGACTATCTTGGGGGCAGGGATGACACTGAAGCTTTCTTT. Encoded protein: CASSQDYLGGRDDTEAFF.

As concerns this clone: The sample carries other DNA sequences with the same CDR3. The chain's CDR3 is CSVGLQGYEQYF. The CDR3 bases are TGCAGCGTTGGGCTCCAGGGCTACGAGCAGTACTTC. The chain recombines TRBV29-1 with TRBJ2-7; weak D call: TRBD1 (5 bases). Trimming cost V 4 bases and J 3 bases, with 10 bases left between them. This CDR3 has 12 residues. The germline V gene has CDR1 SQVTM and CDR2 ANQGSEA.

This chain joins TRBV7-3 and TRBJ2-6; 7 bases align to TRBD1. The ends lost 2 bases at V and 3 bases at J; junction bases unmatched: 4. CDR1 and CDR2 from the germline V gene are SGHTA and FQGTGA. CDR3 length: 16 residues. CDR3 sequence reads: CASSLVGGYGANVLTF. The CDR3 coding sequence is TGTGCCAGCAGCTTAGTAGGGGGCTATGGGGCCAACGTCCTGACTTTC. The complete variable domain, with remaining parts taken from reference TRBV7-3 and TRBJ2-6, reads GAGVSQTPSNKVTEKGKYVELRCDPISGHTALYWYRQSLGQGPEFLIYFQGTGAADDSGLPNDRFFAVRPEGSVSTLKIQRTERGDSAVYLCASSLVGGYGANVLTFGAGSRLTVL.

The chain couples TRBV7-2 to TRBJ2-1; 8 positions match TRBD2. V shed 6 bases, J shed 4 bases, and the junction held 8 bases outside the gene matches. CDR1 is SGHTA, CDR2 FQGNSA, per germline. The CDR3 extends over 15 amino acids. The CDR3 sequence: CASSSTSGNYNEQFF. The CDR3 DNA reads as TGTGCCAGCAGTTCCACTAGCGGTAATTACAATGAGCAGTTCTTC.

Here the CDR3 DNA reads TGTGCCAGCAGCTCCGGGTATGACATTCAGTACTTC. It translates to CASSSGYDIQYF. This chain joins TRBV11-2 and TRBJ2-4, with D unclear. Looked up from germline, CDR1 is SGHAT and CDR2 is FQNNGV. With 4 bases removed from V and 8 bases from J, the gap between germline ends came to 9 bases. CDR3 size: 12 residues.

Here the CDR3 reads CASSPSTDTQYF. For the CDR3, the DNA is TGTGCCAGCAGCCCTAGCACAGATACGCAGTATTTT. The chain joins TRBV7-2 to TRBJ2-3; D gene uncertain. V was clipped by 5 bases and J by 0 bases, with 3 bases between them. This CDR3 has 12 residues. Germline V gene lookup returns CDR1 SGHTA and CDR2 FQGNSA. The full variable domain, in which reference TRBV7-2 and TRBJ2-3 provide the parts outside the CDR3, is GAGVSQSPSNKVTEKGKDVELRCDPISGHTALYWYRQSLGQGLEFLIYFQGNSAPDKSGLPSDRFSAERTGGSVSTLTIQRTQQEDSAVYLCASSPSTDTQYFGPGTRLTVL.

This clone was seen a handful of times. The chain recombines TRBV5-1 with TRBJ1-2; 8 nucleotides agree with TRBD1. Germline lookup yields CDR1 SGHRS and CDR2 YFSETQ. V shed 4 bases and J 5 bases; nucleotides not matched to a gene: 7. The CDR3 runs 14 residues. The CDR3 coding sequence is TGCGCCAGCAGCCGACAGGGGCAGGAGTATGGCTACACCTTC. It yields the protein CASSRQGQEYGYTF.

The chain uses TRBV7-6 and TRBJ1-5, with no clear D. Germline values: CDR1 SGHVS, CDR2 FNYEAQ. Deletions cut 5 bases from V and 6 bases from J, with 11 bases between. This CDR3 contains 13 residues. The CDR3 DNA reads TGTGCCAGCAGCGGCCCGACGGGTCAGCCCCAGCATTTT. It translates to CASSGPTGQPQHF.

V usage is TRBV28 and J usage is TRBJ2-1, with 15 bases identical to TRBD2. The CDR3 runs 16 residues. The J segment lost 7 bases and the V segment lost 4 bases, leaving 5 bases of the junction unmatched. In germline, CDR1 is MDHEN, CDR2 SYDVKM. DNA for the CDR3: TGTGCCAGCAGTTCCCCCGGACTAGCGGGAGGGAATGAGCAGTTCTTC. Translated, it gives CASSSPGLAGGNEQFF. Together with reference TRBV28 and TRBJ2-1, the CDR3 gives the full variable domain: DVKVTQSSRYLVKRTGEKVFLECVQDMDHENMFWYRQDPGLGLRLIYFSYDVKMKEKGDIPEGYSVSREKKERFSLILESASTNQTSMYLCASSSPGLAGGNEQFFGPGTRLTVL.

V usage is TRBV5-6 and J usage is TRBJ2-7, with 9 bases that match TRBD1. Germline CDR1 is SGHDT and CDR2 is YYEEEE. The V segment lost 2 bases and the J segment 10 bases; nucleotides outside the gene matches: 10. This CDR3 contains 14 residues. CDR3 sequence: CASSLMGQGREQYF. CDR3 coding DNA: TGTGCCAGCAGCTTAATGGGACAGGGAAGGGAACAGTACTTC.

The J gene is TRBJ1-2, the V gene TRBV5-1; D is uncertain. Trimming cost V 2 bases and J 6 bases, with 17 bases left between them. The germline CDR1 and CDR2 sequences are SGHRS and YFSETQ. The CDR3 contains 15 residues. DNA for the CDR3: TGCGCCAGCAGCTTAGGAGGATTAGTGGACCATGGCTACACCTTC. It translates to CASSLGGLVDHGYTF.

Only one count was recorded for this clone. This chain joins TRBV7-9 and TRBJ2-5; no clear D gene. CDR3 length: 11 amino acids. V was cut by 6 bases and J by 3 bases, with 5 bases left in between. Germline V lookup: CDR1 SEHNR, CDR2 FQNEAQ (reference sequence). The CDR3 sequence: CASSQEETQYF. The CDR3 DNA reads as TGTGCCAGCAGTCAGGAAGAGACCCAGTACTTC.

The genes are TRBV7-9 and TRBJ2-1; maybe TRBD2 (6 bases). CDR3 length: 14 residues. Trimming stripped 5 bases from V and 6 bases from J, with 14 bases between. Germline V gene lookup returns CDR1 SEHNR and CDR2 FQNEAQ (reference sequence). The CDR3 region has the DNA TGTGCCAGCAGCGCACCCGGGAGCTTCAATGAGCAGTTCTTC. It codes for CASSAPGSFNEQFF.

The genes are TRBV5-1 and TRBJ1-2, with TRBD1 identical over 9 bases. J lost 2 bases, V lost 4 bases, and 9 bases had no gene match. Looked up from germline, CDR1 is SGHRS and CDR2 is YFSETQ. The CDR3 length is 16 residues. CDR3 residues: CASSPTGGLENYGYTF. For the CDR3, the DNA is TGCGCCAGCAGCCCGACAGGGGGATTAGAGAACTATGGCTACACCTTC.

This chain joins TRBV3-1 (or the pseudogene TRBV3-2) and TRBJ1-1, with D maybe TRBD1 (5 bases). The germline V and J ends were trimmed by 4 bases and 5 bases, with 14 bases remaining between them. This CDR3 has 14 amino acids. CDR1 and CDR2 (germline): LGHDT, YNNKEL (reference sequence). In DNA form, the CDR3 reads TGTGCCAGCAGCCGCGGGACCCTGGGGACTGAAGCTTTCTTT. Residues: CASSRGTLGTEAFF.

The genes are TRBV20-1 and TRBJ2-3, with 10 nucleotides matching TRBD2. From germline, CDR1 is DFQATT and CDR2 SNEGSKA (reference sequence). V gave up 3 bases and J gave up 6 bases; unmatched junction bases: 12. The length of the CDR3 is 16 residues. CDR3 DNA: TGCAGTGCTAGTGTTGTGACAGCGGGAGGGCTCGATACGCAGTATTTT. As protein: CSASVVTAGGLDTQYF.

This sequence joins TRBV7-6 and TRBJ2-2; D not resolved. Germline lookup yields CDR1 SGHVS and CDR2 FNYEAQ. The CDR3 length is 19 residues. The V and J ends lost 4 bases and 5 bases respectively, with 26 bases between them. The CDR3 DNA sequence: TGTGCCAGCAGCTCCTCACTTGCAAACCGGGTCATAAATACCGGGGAGCTGTTTTTT. Its translation: CASSSSLANRVINTGELFF.

The rearrangement uses TRBV27 and TRBJ1-6; 9 bases line up with TRBD1. The CDR3 loop spans 14 amino acids. Germline loops: CDR1 MNHEY, CDR2 SMNVEV (reference sequence). V dropped 4 bases and J dropped 11; count of bases not matched to a gene: 6. CDR3 loop: CASSSDRGYAPLHF. The CDR3 DNA reads as TGTGCCAGCAGTTCGGACAGGGGTTACGCACCCCTCCACTTT.

About this clone: This sample also contains other DNA sequences that code for the same CDR3. The chain joins TRBV6-1 to TRBJ1-2; D remains unclear. CDR1 is MNHNS, CDR2 SASEGT, per germline. The CDR3 spans 13 residues. V was shortened by 3 bases and J by 1 base, with 6 bases between the two germline ends. The CDR3 DNA reads TGTGCCAGCAGTGAGGCGGGTAACTATGGCTACACCTTC. This codes for CASSEAGNYGYTF.

V and J are TRBV7-2 and TRBJ1-5; tentative D call: TRBD1 (5 bases). Germline-derived CDR1 and CDR2 are SGHTA and FQGNSA. The CDR3 is made up of 15 amino acids. V lost 4 bases to trimming and J lost 6 bases, with 16 bases between them. In nucleotides, the CDR3 is TGTGCCAGCAGCTCCAGTCAGGGCACCCGTCAGCCCCAGCATTTT. Translation gives CASSSSQGTRQPQHF.

The chain employs TRBV12-3 or TRBV12-4 and TRBJ2-7, with unresolved D. V gave up 3 bases and J gave up 6 bases, with 12 bases separating them. There are 13 residues in the CDR3. CDR3 loop: CASSFRSSSEQYF. CDR3 nucleotides: TGTGCCAGCAGTTTTAGGAGTAGTTCCGAGCAGTACTTC.

The rearrangement links TRBV9 to TRBJ2-3; the match to TRBD2 covers 12 bases. CDR1 is SGDLS, CDR2 YYNGEE, per germline. The V and J ends lost 2 bases and 1 base, in that order; junction bases with no gene match: 2. This CDR3 has 16 residues. The CDR3 here is CASSVGLAGRTDTQYF. The CDR3 DNA is TGTGCCAGCAGCGTCGGACTAGCGGGACGCACAGATACGCAGTATTTT. The variable domain in full, with the rest retrieved from reference TRBV9 and TRBJ2-3, is DSGVTQTPKHLITATGQRVTLRCSPRSGDLSVYWYQQSLDQGLQFLIQYYNGEERAKGNILERFSAQQFPDLHSELNLSSLELGDSALYFCASSVGLAGRTDTQYFGPGTRLTVL.

The chain carries TRBV19 and TRBJ1-2; TRBD1 aligns across 8 bases. The CDR3 runs to 13 residues. The germline gives CDR1 LNHDA, CDR2 SQIVND (reference sequence). After removal of 4 bases from V and 8 bases from J, the junction contained 6 bases not matched to a gene. Here the CDR3 reads CASSTRGREGYTF. The CDR3, as DNA: TGTGCCAGTAGTACCAGGGGGCGGGAAGGCTACACCTTC.

J is TRBJ1-6 and V is TRBV3-1 (or the pseudogene TRBV3-2); 8 bases are a match to TRBD1. Germline V CDR1 and CDR2: LGHDT, YNNKEL (reference sequence). The CDR3 extends over 23 amino acids. V lost 6 bases and J lost 5; bases outside the gene matches: 30. As DNA, the CDR3 is TGTGCCAGCAGTCCAATGTCCCCCCGCTGGAGACAGGGGAGGTATCGGGATAATTCACCCCTCCACTTT. Its protein product is CASSPMSPRWRQGRYRDNSPLHF.